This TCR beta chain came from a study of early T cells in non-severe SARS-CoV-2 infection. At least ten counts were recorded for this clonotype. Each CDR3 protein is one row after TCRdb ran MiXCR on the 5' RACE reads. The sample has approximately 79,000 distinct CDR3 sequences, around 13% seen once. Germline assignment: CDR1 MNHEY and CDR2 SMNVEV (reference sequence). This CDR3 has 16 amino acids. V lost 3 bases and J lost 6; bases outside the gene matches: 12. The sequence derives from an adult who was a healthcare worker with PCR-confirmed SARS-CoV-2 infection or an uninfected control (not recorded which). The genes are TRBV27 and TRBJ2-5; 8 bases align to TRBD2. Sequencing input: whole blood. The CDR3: CASSFRGGGSKKTQYF. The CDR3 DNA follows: TGTGCCAGCAGTTTTCGGGGGGGCGGGAGCAAGAAGACCCAGTACTTC.